A single sample is the source of the 9 T cell receptor beta chains below, sequenced in a study of blood T cells in healthy people across ages. Primers used in a second PCR of about 6 to 11 cycles were a sample-barcoded 5' primer and a J-beta primer mix. A single record per CDR3 protein comes from TCRdb applying MiXCR to the 5' RACE reads. The profile shows around 1,000,000 distinct CDR3 sequences, around 25% of them singletons. The data were also submitted as part of a second study, on T cells of mothers and their children.

The sequenced sample consisted of blood. Source of these receptors: a girl aged 2-10 years in good health.

This clonotype has more than one count but fewer than ten. This sequence joins TRBV9 and TRBJ2-1, with D perhaps TRBD1 or TRBD2 (5 bases each). The CDR3 covers 14 residues. The germline V gene encodes CDR1 SGDLS and CDR2 YYNGEE. V lost 3 bases, J lost 8 bases, and 15 bases lay in between. CDR3 DNA: TGTGCCAGCAGCGCCGGGACCCTCGACGATGAGCAGTTCTTC. Translated, it gives CASSAGTLDDEQFF.

This chain uses TRBV5-5 with TRBJ2-5, with 7 bases identical to TRBD1. The assigned J gene may be wrong: the sequence end matches TRBJ2-1 better. This CDR3 region has 15 residues. Per germline, CDR1 SGHKS and CDR2 YYEKEE (reference sequence). CDR3 loop: CASSQWTGSSNEQFF. The CDR3 DNA reads TGTGCCAGCAGCCAGTGGACAGGTTCGTCCAATGAGCAGTTCTTC.

V is TRBV6-5 and J is TRBJ2-5; no reliable D call. Judging by the DNA end, TRBJ2-7 fits better; the J call may be wrong. The length of the CDR3 is 15 residues. Germline V gene data show CDR1 as MNHEY and CDR2 as SVGAGI. The CDR3 nucleotides read TGTGCCAGCAGTATACAGCCGGGTTTAACCTACGAGCAGTACTTC. This codes for CASSIQPGLTYEQYF.

This sequence joins TRBV9 and TRBJ2-5, with 8 bases fitting TRBD1. The J call may not be correct, given that the DNA end is closer to TRBJ2-7. The CDR3 runs to 13 residues. Per the germline V gene, CDR1 is SGDLS and CDR2 is YYNGEE. The CDR3 protein is CASSPTGTGEQYF. CDR3 sequence (DNA): TGTGCCAGCAGCCCTACCGGGACAGGCGAGCAGTACTTC.

V usage is TRBV12-3 or TRBV12-4 and J usage is TRBJ1-2; no firm D call. This CDR3 comprises 12 residues. V was shortened by 6 bases and J by 3 bases, with 8 bases between the two germline ends. The CDR3 DNA reads as TGTGCCAGCAGGGGTTACGACTATGGCTACACCTTC. Translating it yields CASRGYDYGYTF.

This clonotype has a single count. This chain uses TRBV6-1 with TRBJ1-5; TRBD1 matches at 9 bases. V was pared by 10 bases and J by 2 bases, with 6 bases of the junction left unmatched. The CDR3 runs to 14 residues. CDR1 and CDR2 from the germline V gene are MNHNS and SASEGT. CDR3 protein: CATSWDRGNQPQHF. The CDR3 DNA reads as TGTGCCACCTCTTGGGACAGGGGCAATCAGCCCCAGCATTTT.

The gene calls are TRBV6-2 or TRBV6-3 and TRBJ2-5; D is perhaps TRBD2 (6 bases). The J call may be mistaken, given a closer DNA end match to TRBJ2-1. Germline loops: CDR1 MNHEY, CDR2 SVGEGT. The CDR3 length is 10 residues. In DNA, the CDR3 is TGTGCCAGCAAATCGGGGGTGCAGTTCTTC. Its translation is CASKSGVQFF.

This clonotype was detected a few times. V usage is TRBV27 and J usage is TRBJ1-5; D perhaps matches TRBD1 (6 bases). Germline lookup yields CDR1 MNHEY and CDR2 SMNVEV (reference sequence). V gave up 5 bases and J gave up 5 bases, with 22 bases separating them. The CDR3 runs to 17 residues. Here the CDR3 reads CASSPHSKDRNHQPQHF. The CDR3 DNA is TGTGCCAGCAGTCCCCATTCCAAGGACAGAAATCATCAGCCCCAGCATTTT.

The V call is TRBV11-2, the J call TRBJ2-3; D is perhaps TRBD1 or TRBD2 (5 bases each). Germline CDR1 reads SGHAT; CDR2 reads FQNNGV. The CDR3 length is 15 residues. Trimming cost V 3 bases and J 2 bases, with 12 bases left between them. The CDR3 here is CASSLVGTHTDTQYF. CDR3 DNA sequence: TGTGCCAGCAGCTTGGTGGGGACCCACACAGATACGCAGTATTTT.